One sample yielded the 14 T cell receptor beta chains listed below, sequenced in a study of blood T cell dynamics during melanoma immunotherapy. Time point given: pre-treatment baseline. TCRdb's copy holds only in-frame clones and misses some; the assay was immunoSEQ multiplex PCR. The data show 15,000 to 20,000 clones, approximately 91% seen once. The material was blood, obtained from a patient treated with checkpoint blockade. These receptor sequences come from a human donor with melanoma.

CDR3 region: CASRMTSEIYEQYF. The CDR3 region has the DNA TGTGCCAGTAGGATGACTAGCGAAATTTACGAGCAGTACTTC. This chain connects TRBV19 to TRBJ2-7, with 8 bases lining up with TRBD2. The germline gives CDR1 LNHDA, CDR2 SQIVND (reference sequence). The CDR3 length is 14 residues. With 6 bases clipped from V and 4 bases from J, the junction kept 8 bases outside the gene matches.

The chain links TRBV29-1 to TRBJ2-2; D gene uncertain. CDR3 length equals 12 residues. Trimming cost V 6 bases and J 6 bases, with 11 bases left between them. Germline assignment: CDR1 SQVTM and CDR2 ANQGSEA. CDR3 DNA: TGCAGCGTGCCCTCAGTAGCCGGGGAGCTGTTTTTT. Its protein is CSVPSVAGELFF.

The chain carries TRBV27 and TRBJ1-1; weak D call: TRBD1 (5 bases). This CDR3 comprises 14 residues. The germline V and J ends were trimmed by 3 bases and 4 bases, with 12 bases remaining between them. Germline lookup yields CDR1 MNHEY and CDR2 SMNVEV (reference sequence). The CDR3 DNA sequence: TGTGCCAGCAGTTTGGGCAGGGTGGCCACTGAAGCTTTCTTT. Its protein is CASSLGRVATEAFF.

This chain links TRBV7-9 with TRBJ2-5; 8 positions agree with TRBD2. In germline, CDR1 is SEHNR, CDR2 FQNEAQ (reference sequence). The V and J ends lost 1 base and 4 bases, in that order; junction bases with no gene match: 5. This CDR3 comprises 15 residues. In DNA form, the CDR3 reads TGTGCCAGCAGCTTAGAGCGCGGGGGGCCAGAGACCCAGTACTTC. It codes for CASSLERGGPETQYF.

The chain couples TRBV7-9 to TRBJ2-1; perhaps D is TRBD1 or TRBD2 (6 bases each). CDR1 is SEHNR, CDR2 FQNEAQ, per germline (reference sequence). The CDR3 has 14 residues. Trimming pared 4 bases from V and 9 bases from J, leaving 16 bases between. This CDR3 is CASSSQGGFGEQFF. The CDR3, as DNA: TGTGCCAGCAGCTCGCAAGGGGGGTTCGGTGAGCAGTTCTTC. Variable domain in full (rest from reference TRBV7-9 and TRBJ2-1): DTGVSQNPRHKITKRGQNVTFRCDPISEHNRLYWYRQTLGQGPEFLTYFQNEAQLEKSRLLSDRFSAERPKGSFSTLEIQRTEQGDSAMYLCASSSQGGFGEQFFGPGTRLTVL.

V usage is TRBV19 and J usage is TRBJ1-5; D uncertain. Per the germline V gene, CDR1 is LNHDA and CDR2 is SQIVND (reference sequence). V lost 1 base to trimming and J lost 3 bases, with 7 bases between them. CDR3 length: 14 residues. CDR3 residues: CASSIADFNQPQHF. CDR3 coding DNA: TGTGCCAGTAGTATAGCCGACTTCAATCAGCCCCAGCATTTT.

This clone was seen only once. V usage is TRBV9 and J usage is TRBJ2-2, with TRBD2 identical over 11 bases. The CDR3 is 16 residues long. The J segment lost 4 bases and the V segment lost 6 bases, leaving 8 bases of the junction unmatched. Germline CDR1 is SGDLS and CDR2 is YYNGEE. The CDR3 bases are TGTGCCAGCACTAGCGGGGGGCTGGATGGCACCGGGGAGCTGTTTTTT. Protein sequence: CASTSGGLDGTGELFF.

The genes are TRBV7-9 and TRBJ1-2; D perhaps matches TRBD1 (6 bases). The CDR3 has 11 amino acids. Trimming took 6 bases from V and 10 from J, leaving 12 bases between them. From germline, CDR1 is SEHNR and CDR2 FQNEAQ (reference sequence). The CDR3: CASSLQGPYTF. CDR3 sequence (DNA): TGTGCCAGCAGTTTACAGGGCCCCTACACCTTC.

The V gene is TRBV5-1, the J gene TRBJ1-2; 9 bases agree with TRBD1. The J segment lost 4 bases and the V segment lost 4 bases, leaving 8 bases of the junction unmatched. Germline CDR1 is SGHRS and CDR2 is YFSETQ. There are 15 residues in the CDR3. Here the CDR3 reads CASSINRGPLYGYTF. CDR3 sequence (DNA): TGCGCCAGCAGCATCAACAGGGGGCCCCTCTATGGCTACACCTTC.

V gene TRBV7-6 combines with J gene TRBJ2-3, with 10 bases that match TRBD2. V shed 0 bases and J 7 bases; nucleotides not matched to a gene: 19. Germline assignment: CDR1 SGHVS and CDR2 FNYEAQ. This CDR3 region has 20 residues. The CDR3 coding sequence is TGTGCCAGCAGCTTAGCGGGGCTAGCGGGAGCCACGGCTCTAGCTTATACGCAGTATTTT. Its protein is CASSLAGLAGATALAYTQYF.

The chain joins TRBV7-9 to TRBJ2-1; D not resolved. CDR1 is SEHNR and CDR2 is FQNEAQ in the germline V gene (reference sequence). With 5 bases removed from V and 8 bases from J, the gap between germline ends came to 10 bases. This CDR3 has 12 amino acids. The DNA for the CDR3 is TGTGCCAGCAGCCCCTGGGGTGATGAGCAGTTCTTC. This codes for CASSPWGDEQFF. Full variable domain (missing parts from reference TRBV7-9 and TRBJ2-1): DTGVSQNPRHKITKRGQNVTFRCDPISEHNRLYWYRQTLGQGPEFLTYFQNEAQLEKSRLLSDRFSAERPKGSFSTLEIQRTEQGDSAMYLCASSPWGDEQFFGPGTRLTVL.

The chain is built from TRBV19 and TRBJ2-1, with 10 bases fitting TRBD1. The germline CDR1 and CDR2 sequences are LNHDA and SQIVND (reference sequence). Germline trimming cut 1 base from V and 4 bases from J; bases unmatched to any gene: 1. The CDR3 is made up of 15 amino acids. The CDR3 sequence is CASSIGQGAYNEQFF. CDR3 DNA: TGTGCCAGTAGTATAGGACAGGGGGCGTACAATGAGCAGTTCTTC.

The gene calls are TRBV6-5 and TRBJ2-5, with 9 bases fitting TRBD1. The germline CDR1 and CDR2 sequences are MNHEY and SVGAGI. The CDR3 has 16 residues. The J segment lost 5 bases and the V segment lost 2 bases, leaving 9 bases of the junction unmatched. The chain's CDR3 is CASSYTSTGGQETQYF. For the CDR3, the DNA is TGTGCCAGCAGTTACACCTCCACAGGGGGCCAGGAGACCCAGTACTTC.

Turning to this clone: Other DNA sequences in this specimen translate into the identical CDR3. The chain joins TRBV5-1 to TRBJ1-5; no clear D. The V end was cut by 5 bases, the J end by 2 bases, with 11 bases between. The germline gives CDR1 SGHRS, CDR2 YFSETQ. The CDR3 length is 14 residues. The CDR3: CASSPGGGNQPQHF. In DNA form, the CDR3 reads TGCGCCAGCAGTCCCGGTGGGGGCAATCAGCCCCAGCATTTT. Full variable domain (outside the CDR3, taken from reference TRBV5-1 and TRBJ1-5): KAGVTQTPRYLIKTRGQQVTLSCSPISGHRSVSWYQQTPGQGLQFLFEYFSETQRNKGNFPGRFSGRQFSNSRSEMNVSTLELGDSALYLCASSPGGGNQPQHFGDGTRLSIL.